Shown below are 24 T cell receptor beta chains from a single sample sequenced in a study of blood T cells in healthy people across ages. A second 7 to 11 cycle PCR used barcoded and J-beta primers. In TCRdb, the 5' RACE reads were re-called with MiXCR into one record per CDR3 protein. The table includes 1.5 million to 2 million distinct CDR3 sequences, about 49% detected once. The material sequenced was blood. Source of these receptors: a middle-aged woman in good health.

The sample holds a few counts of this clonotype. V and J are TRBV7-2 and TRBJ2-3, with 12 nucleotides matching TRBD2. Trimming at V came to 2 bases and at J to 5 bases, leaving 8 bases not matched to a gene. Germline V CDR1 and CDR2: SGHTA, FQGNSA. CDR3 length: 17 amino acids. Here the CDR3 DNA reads TGTGCCAGCAGCTTATCAGGACTAGCGGGGTGGGAAGATACGCAGTATTTT. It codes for CASSLSGLAGWEDTQYF. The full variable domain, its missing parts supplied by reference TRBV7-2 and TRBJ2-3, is GAGVSQSPSNKVTEKGKDVELRCDPISGHTALYWYRQSLGQGLEFLIYFQGNSAPDKSGLPSDRFSAERTGGSVSTLTIQRTQQEDSAVYLCASSLSGLAGWEDTQYFGPGTRLTVL.

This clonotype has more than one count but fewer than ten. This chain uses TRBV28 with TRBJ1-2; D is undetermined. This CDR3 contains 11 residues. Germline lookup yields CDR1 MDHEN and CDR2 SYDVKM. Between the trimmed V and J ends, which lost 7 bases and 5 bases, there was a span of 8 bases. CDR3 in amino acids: CASTGVYGYTF. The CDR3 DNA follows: TGTGCCAGCACCGGGGTTTATGGCTACACCTTC.

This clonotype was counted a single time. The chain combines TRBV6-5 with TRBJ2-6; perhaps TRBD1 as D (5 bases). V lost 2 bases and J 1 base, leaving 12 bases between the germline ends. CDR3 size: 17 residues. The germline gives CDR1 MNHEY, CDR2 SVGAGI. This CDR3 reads CASSYRAQGSGANVLTF. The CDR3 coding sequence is TGTGCCAGCAGTTACCGAGCCCAGGGATCTGGGGCCAACGTCCTGACTTTC.

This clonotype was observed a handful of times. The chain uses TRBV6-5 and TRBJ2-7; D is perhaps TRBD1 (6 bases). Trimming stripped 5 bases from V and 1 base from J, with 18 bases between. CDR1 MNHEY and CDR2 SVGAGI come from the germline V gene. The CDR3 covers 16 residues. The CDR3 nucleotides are TGTGCCAGCAGTCGGAACAGGGTGGTTGCGTCCTACGAGCAGTACTTC. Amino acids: CASSRNRVVASYEQYF.

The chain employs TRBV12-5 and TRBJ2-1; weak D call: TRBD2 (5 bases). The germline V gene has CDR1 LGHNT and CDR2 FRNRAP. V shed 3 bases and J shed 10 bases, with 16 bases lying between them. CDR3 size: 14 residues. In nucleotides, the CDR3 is TGTGCTAGTGGTTTTTGTATAGGAGGCCAAGAGCAGTTCTTC. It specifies CASGFCIGGQEQFF.

CDR3 sequence (DNA): TGCAGTGCTACCGAGCGGGGAAGCACAGATACGCAGTATTTT. It specifies CSATERGSTDTQYF. The V gene is TRBV20-1, the J gene TRBJ2-3; TRBD2 matches at 7 bases. The V gene end was trimmed by 4 bases and the J gene end by 0 bases; junction bases not matched to a gene: 4. From germline, CDR1 is DFQATT and CDR2 SNEGSKA (reference sequence). This CDR3 is built from 14 residues.

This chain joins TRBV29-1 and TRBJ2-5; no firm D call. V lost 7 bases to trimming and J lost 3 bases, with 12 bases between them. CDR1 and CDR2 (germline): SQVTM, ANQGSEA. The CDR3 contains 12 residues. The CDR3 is CSAKRPEETQYF. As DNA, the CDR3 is TGCAGCGCCAAACGACCCGAAGAGACCCAGTACTTC.

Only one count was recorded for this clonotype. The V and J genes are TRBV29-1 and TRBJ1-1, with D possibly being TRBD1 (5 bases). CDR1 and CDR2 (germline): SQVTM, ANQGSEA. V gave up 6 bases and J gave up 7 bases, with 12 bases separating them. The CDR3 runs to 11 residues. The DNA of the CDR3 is TGCAGCGTCTCGGGGCAGGATGAAGCTTTCTTT. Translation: CSVSGQDEAFF. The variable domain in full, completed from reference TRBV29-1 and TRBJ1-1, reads SAVISQKPSRDICQRGTSLTIQCQVDSQVTMMFWYRQQPGQSLTLIATANQGSEATYESGFVIDKFPISRPNLTFSTLTVSNMSPEDSSIYLCSVSGQDEAFFGQGTRLTVV.

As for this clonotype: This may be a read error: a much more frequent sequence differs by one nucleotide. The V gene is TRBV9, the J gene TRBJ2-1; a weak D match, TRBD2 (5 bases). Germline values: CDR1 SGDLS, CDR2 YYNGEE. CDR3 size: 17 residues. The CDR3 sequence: CASGVSRTASSYNEQFF. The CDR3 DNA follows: TGTGCCAGCGGCGTTAGCAGGACTGCCAGCTCCTACAATGAGCAGTTCTTC.

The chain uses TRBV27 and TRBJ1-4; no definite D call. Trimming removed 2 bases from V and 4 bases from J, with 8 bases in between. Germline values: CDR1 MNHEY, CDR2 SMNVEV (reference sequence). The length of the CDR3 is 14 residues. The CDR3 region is CASSLRAINEKLFF. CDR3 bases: TGTGCCAGCAGTTTAAGGGCCATTAATGAAAAACTGTTTTTT.

The CDR3, as DNA: TGTGCCAGCAGCGTAGGGGACAGGGGATGGGAGACCCAGTACTTC. Translating gives CASSVGDRGWETQYF. This rearrangement joins TRBV9 to TRBJ2-5; 10 positions agree with TRBD1. The CDR3 is 15 amino acids. Trimming cost V 0 bases and J 5 bases; bases outside gene matches: 4. Germline V gene data show CDR1 as SGDLS and CDR2 as YYNGEE.

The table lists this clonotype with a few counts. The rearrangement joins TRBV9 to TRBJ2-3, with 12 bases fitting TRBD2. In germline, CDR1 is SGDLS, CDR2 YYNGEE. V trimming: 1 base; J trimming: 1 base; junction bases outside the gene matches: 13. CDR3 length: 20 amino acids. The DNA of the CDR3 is TGTGCCAGCAGCGTAACCTGGACTAGCGGGGTCGCTGGGGGCACAGATACGCAGTATTTT. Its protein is CASSVTWTSGVAGGTDTQYF.

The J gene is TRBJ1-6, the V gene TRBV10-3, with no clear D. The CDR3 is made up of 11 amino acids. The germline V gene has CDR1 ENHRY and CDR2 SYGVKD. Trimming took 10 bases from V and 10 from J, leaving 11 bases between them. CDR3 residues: CATSEGSPLHF. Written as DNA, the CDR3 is TGTGCCACCTCTGAGGGCTCACCCCTCCACTTT.

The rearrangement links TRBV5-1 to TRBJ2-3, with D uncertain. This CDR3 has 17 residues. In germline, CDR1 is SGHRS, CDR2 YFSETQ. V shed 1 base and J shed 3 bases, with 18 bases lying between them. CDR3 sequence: CASSLPNGPSSTDTQYF. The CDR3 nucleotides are TGCGCCAGCAGCTTGCCTAACGGACCCAGCAGTACAGATACGCAGTATTTT.

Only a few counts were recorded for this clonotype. The CDR3: CASSQDQATQETQYF. The CDR3 DNA is TGCGCCAGCAGCCAAGATCAGGCGACTCAAGAGACCCAGTACTTC. V and J are TRBV4-1 and TRBJ2-5; D remains ambiguous. CDR1 is MGHRA, CDR2 YSYEKL, per germline. V dropped 0 bases and J dropped 2 bases, with 10 bases sitting between them. The CDR3 is made up of 15 amino acids.

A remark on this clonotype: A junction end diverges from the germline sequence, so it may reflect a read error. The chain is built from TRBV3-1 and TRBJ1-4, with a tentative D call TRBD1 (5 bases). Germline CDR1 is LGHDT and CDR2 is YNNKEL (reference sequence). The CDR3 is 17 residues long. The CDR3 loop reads CASSQGWGGATNEKLFF. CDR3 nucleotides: TGTGCCAGCAGCCAAGGGTGGGGGGGTGCAACCAATGAAAAACTGTTTTTT.

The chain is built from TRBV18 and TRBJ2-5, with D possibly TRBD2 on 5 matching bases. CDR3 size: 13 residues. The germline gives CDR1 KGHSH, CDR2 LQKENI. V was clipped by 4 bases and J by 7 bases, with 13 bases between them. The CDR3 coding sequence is TGTGCCAGCTCACAGGAGGATGGAGGGACCCAGTACTTC. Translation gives CASSQEDGGTQYF.

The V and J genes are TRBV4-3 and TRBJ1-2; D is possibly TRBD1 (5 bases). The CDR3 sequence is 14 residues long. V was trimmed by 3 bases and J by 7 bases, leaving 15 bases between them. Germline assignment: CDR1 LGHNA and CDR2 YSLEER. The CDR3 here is CASSQAPGTGGYTF. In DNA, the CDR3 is TGCGCCAGCAGCCAGGCCCCCGGTACAGGTGGCTACACCTTC.

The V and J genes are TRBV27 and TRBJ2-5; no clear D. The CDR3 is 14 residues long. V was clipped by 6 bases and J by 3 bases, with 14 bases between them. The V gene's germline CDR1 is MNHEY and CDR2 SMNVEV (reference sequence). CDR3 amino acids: CASRRDLGKETQYF. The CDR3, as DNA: TGTGCCAGCAGGAGAGACCTGGGGAAAGAGACCCAGTACTTC.

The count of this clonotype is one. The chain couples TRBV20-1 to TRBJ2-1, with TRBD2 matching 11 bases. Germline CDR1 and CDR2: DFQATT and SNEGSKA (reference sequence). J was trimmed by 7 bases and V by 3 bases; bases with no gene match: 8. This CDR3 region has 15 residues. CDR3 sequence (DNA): TGCAGTGCTAGTTATTCCCTAGCGGGGGGAAATGAGCAGTTCTTC. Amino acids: CSASYSLAGGNEQFF.

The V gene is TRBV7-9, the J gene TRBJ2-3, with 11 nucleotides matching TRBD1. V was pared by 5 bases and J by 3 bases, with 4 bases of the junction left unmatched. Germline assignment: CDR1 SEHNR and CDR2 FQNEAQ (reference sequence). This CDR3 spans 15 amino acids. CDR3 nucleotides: TGTGCCAGCAGCGCCTGGGACAGGGGGACAGATACGCAGTATTTT. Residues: CASSAWDRGTDTQYF.

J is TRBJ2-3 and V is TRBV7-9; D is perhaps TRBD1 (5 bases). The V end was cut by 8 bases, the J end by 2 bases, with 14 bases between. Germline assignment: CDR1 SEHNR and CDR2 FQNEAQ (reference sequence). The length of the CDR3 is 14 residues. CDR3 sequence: CASVPGSYTDTQYF. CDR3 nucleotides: TGTGCCAGCGTTCCAGGGTCTTACACAGATACGCAGTATTTT.

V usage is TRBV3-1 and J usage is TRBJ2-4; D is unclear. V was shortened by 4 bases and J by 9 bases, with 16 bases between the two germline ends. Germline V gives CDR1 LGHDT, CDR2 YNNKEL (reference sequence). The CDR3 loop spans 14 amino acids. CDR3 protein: CASSPHRQVCIQYF. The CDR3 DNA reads TGTGCCAGCAGCCCACACCGGCAGGTTTGCATTCAGTACTTC. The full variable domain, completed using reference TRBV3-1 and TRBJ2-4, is DTAVSQTPKYLVTQMGNDKSIKCEQNLGHDTMYWYKQDSKKFLKIMFSYNNKELIINETVPNRFSPKSPDKAHLNLHINSLELGDSAVYFCASSPHRQVCIQYFGAGTRLSVL.

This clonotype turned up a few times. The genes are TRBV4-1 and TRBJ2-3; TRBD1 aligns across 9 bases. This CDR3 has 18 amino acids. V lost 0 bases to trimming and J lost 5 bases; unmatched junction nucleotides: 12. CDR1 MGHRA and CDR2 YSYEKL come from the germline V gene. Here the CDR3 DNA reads TGCGCCAGCAGCCAAGAGGGGACAGGGAGGGGTCGTGGAGATACGCAGTATTTT. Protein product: CASSQEGTGRGRGDTQYF.